Here is one TCR beta chain with its context. V was clipped by 4 bases and J by 10 bases; unmatched bases: 15. The CDR3 length is 16 residues. The germline V gene has CDR1 MDHEN and CDR2 SYDVKM. This entry is derived from a study of OX40 agonist ivuxolimab in advanced cancers. Study information: People who had prior anti-PD-1, anti-PD-L1 or anti-CTLA-4 therapy could take part, and roughly 44% had some.

Sequencing was performed with immunoSEQ multiplex PCR; in TCRdb, only in-frame clones are kept and a portion is missing. The top ten clones hold under 2.5% of a sample with approximately 48,000 clones, over 65% of them seen once. This sequence originates from an adult with an advanced solid tumor such as melanoma, head and neck, liver or kidney cancer. The source was CD4+ or CD8+ T cells sorted from blood, collected in a trial of the OX40 agonist ivuxolimab. The genes are TRBV28 and TRBJ2-1; TRBD1 aligns across 8 bases. CDR3 DNA sequence: TGTGCCAGCAGTTACCCGGGACAGGTAGCCCCGAGGGAGCAGTTCTTC. Protein sequence: CASSYPGQVAPREQFF.